These 28 T cell receptor beta chains share one sample of origin, sequenced in a study of shared clonotypes between healthy human individuals. TCRdb's copy holds only in-frame clones and misses some; the assay was immunoSEQ multiplex PCR. The data contain more than 1 million clones, about four fifths of them singletons. Sequencing input: memory CD4+ T cells from PBMCs. Subset specified: CD45RA-negative fraction. The source of these receptors is a man in his late teens or twenties in good health. Some clones in this sample may be carry-over from other donors' samples.

This clone appeared a few times. The chain joins TRBV6-5 to TRBJ2-3, with 9 bases that match TRBD2. This CDR3 is 16 amino acids long. The V gene end was trimmed by 2 bases and the J gene end by 2 bases; junction bases not matched to a gene: 5. Germline V gives CDR1 MNHEY, CDR2 SVGAGI. CDR3 loop: CASSYEAGGPTDTQYF. The CDR3 bases are TGTGCCAGCAGTTACGAGGCGGGAGGGCCCACAGATACGCAGTATTTT.

This clone was counted a single time. The chain carries TRBV27 and TRBJ2-1; D is uncertain. From germline, CDR1 is MNHEY and CDR2 SMNVEV (reference sequence). The V and J ends lost 7 bases and 6 bases respectively, with 16 bases between them. CDR3 length equals 14 residues. CDR3 in amino acids: CASMVPGLVNEQFF. As DNA, the CDR3 is TGTGCCAGCATGGTCCCCGGTTTGGTCAATGAGCAGTTCTTC.

In this sample, this clone turned up once. The chain joins TRBV11-1 to TRBJ1-1; D remains ambiguous. V lost 1 base to trimming and J lost 1 base, with 10 bases between them. The CDR3 is made up of 15 amino acids. Looked up from germline, CDR1 is SGHAT and CDR2 is FQDESV (reference sequence). CDR3 loop: CASSLGDPGNTEAFF. CDR3 DNA: TGTGCCAGCAGCTTAGGTGACCCAGGGAACACTGAAGCTTTCTTT.

Only a few counts were recorded for this clone. The junction differs from germline at one of its ends, possibly a read error. This chain uses TRBV11-2 with TRBJ1-1; D may be TRBD1 (5 bases). The CDR3 has 13 amino acids. The germline V gene encodes CDR1 SGHAT and CDR2 FQNNGV. CDR3 region: CASSFGAGTDAFF. CDR3 nucleotide sequence: TGTGCCAGCAGCTTTGGGGCTGGGACTGACGCTTTCTTT.

This clone was picked up many times. The same CDR3 also results from other DNA sequences found in this sample. This chain joins TRBV7-5 and TRBJ2-7; the tabulated D call, TRBD1, remains unverified against the DNA. TRBV7-5 is designated a pseudogene. The CDR3 has 17 amino acids. The CDR3 DNA reads TGTGTCAGAAGCTTCCCGCATGCCCAGGGAAAGTGCTACGAGCAGTACTTC. Translating it yields CVRSFPHAQGKCYEQYF.

The chain joins TRBV28 to TRBJ2-2; a weak D match, TRBD2 (6 bases). Germline lookup yields CDR1 MDHEN and CDR2 SYDVKM. The germline V and J ends were trimmed by 2 bases and 4 bases, with 8 bases remaining between them. The CDR3 covers 14 residues. CDR3 coding DNA: TGTGCCAGCAGTTTACTGGGGGGCACCGGGGAGCTGTTTTTT. It encodes CASSLLGGTGELFF.

This rearrangement joins TRBV18 to TRBJ2-7; D remains unclear. CDR1 is KGHSH and CDR2 is LQKENI in the germline V gene. V lost 3 bases and J lost 3, with 15 bases in between. This CDR3 spans 15 amino acids. The CDR3 coding sequence is TGTGCCAGCTCACCCCCGGGTCCGACGGGCTACGAGCAGTACTTC. This translates into CASSPPGPTGYEQYF.

In its sample, this clone was seen once. This chain links TRBV10-1 with TRBJ1-5, with D tentatively TRBD1 (5 bases). Germline V gives CDR1 WNHNN, CDR2 SYGVQD (reference sequence). The CDR3 sequence is 13 residues long. Trimming stripped 11 bases from V and 4 bases from J, with 15 bases between. The CDR3 DNA follows: TGCGCCCCTGGTGGGGACCTTAATCAGCCCCAGCATTTT. Amino acids: CAPGGDLNQPQHF.

The J gene is TRBJ2-1, the V gene TRBV6-1; D tentatively fits TRBD1 or TRBD2 (6 bases each). Germline V gives CDR1 MNHNS, CDR2 SASEGT. Trimming took 6 bases from V and 8 from J, leaving 20 bases between them. The CDR3 contains 15 residues. CDR3 DNA sequence: TGTGCCAGCAGCGTCGAGGGGGGCCCCTGGGATGAGCAGTTCTTC. Amino acids: CASSVEGGPWDEQFF.

CDR3 loop: CASSISWTGGYEQYF. CDR3 coding DNA: TGTGCCAGTAGTATCTCCTGGACAGGGGGCTACGAGCAGTACTTC. The chain couples TRBV19 to TRBJ2-7; 10 bases align to TRBD1. Per germline, CDR1 LNHDA and CDR2 SQIVND (reference sequence). V lost 3 bases to trimming and J lost 3 bases; unmatched junction nucleotides: 5. CDR3 length equals 15 residues.

V and J are TRBV18 and TRBJ1-1; D gene uncertain. Germline assignment: CDR1 KGHSH and CDR2 LQKENI. The CDR3 totals 16 residues. V lost 1 base and J lost 0, with 12 bases in between. CDR3 region: CASSPQWGSMNTEAFF. CDR3 nucleotides: TGTGCCAGCTCACCACAATGGGGATCCATGAACACTGAAGCTTTCTTT.

A word on this clone: Possible read error: a much larger clone is one base away. The sample contains more than one DNA sequence encoding this CDR3. The chain links TRBV7-2 to TRBJ2-3, with no clear D. The V end was cut by 1 base, the J end by 2 bases, with 7 bases between. Germline V gene lookup returns CDR1 SGHTA and CDR2 FQGNSA. The CDR3 is made up of 14 amino acids. CDR3 protein: CASSLDGNTDTQYF. The CDR3 region has the DNA TGTGCCAGCAGCTTAGATGGGAACACAGATACGCAGTATTTT.

The chain joins TRBV2 to TRBJ2-1; a possible D gene is TRBD2 (6 bases). Germline CDR1 reads SNHLY; CDR2 reads FYNNEI. V shed 4 bases and J shed 4 bases, with 14 bases lying between them. This CDR3 region has 15 residues. This chain's CDR3 is CASSAQGAGYNEQFF. CDR3 coding DNA: TGTGCCAGCAGTGCACAAGGGGCGGGATACAATGAGCAGTTCTTC.

The gene calls are TRBV11-1 and TRBJ2-1, with TRBD2 identical over 8 bases. Germline assignment: CDR1 SGHAT and CDR2 FQDESV (reference sequence). J lost 7 bases, V lost 6 bases, and 11 bases had no gene match. The CDR3 totals 15 residues. CDR3 sequence reads: CASSPGAGGRNEQFF. Here the CDR3 DNA reads TGTGCCAGCAGTCCAGGGGCGGGAGGACGGAATGAGCAGTTCTTC.

J is TRBJ2-7 and V is TRBV5-1; the match to TRBD2 covers 8 bases. The CDR3 length is 16 residues. Unmatched junction bases numbered 7, after V lost 0 bases and J lost 2 bases. Germline V CDR1 and CDR2: SGHRS, YFSETQ. Written as DNA, the CDR3 is TGCGCCAGCAGCTTGGCCCTGACTAGCGTAACCTACGAGCAGTACTTC. Protein product: CASSLALTSVTYEQYF.

V is TRBV15 and J is TRBJ2-1; 12 bases agree with TRBD2. Trimming removed 8 bases from V and 6 bases from J; junction bases left unmatched: 11. Germline V gives CDR1 LNHNV, CDR2 YYDKDF (reference sequence). The length of the CDR3 is 16 residues. The CDR3 region is CATFLAGGPNGNEQFF. CDR3 DNA: TGTGCCACCTTTCTAGCGGGAGGGCCTAACGGCAATGAGCAGTTCTTC.

This clone was observed a few times. This specimen includes other DNA sequences encoding the same CDR3. The chain employs TRBV27 and TRBJ2-7, with a tentative D call TRBD1 (8 bases). V lost 0 bases and J lost 7, with 16 bases in between. The CDR3 spans 15 residues. The germline V gene encodes CDR1 MNHEY and CDR2 SMNVEV (reference sequence). DNA of the CDR3: TGTGCCAGCAGTTTATCGGGACAGGTGGGGGGGGAGCAGTACTTC. This gives the protein CASSLSGQVGGEQYF.

The CDR3 coding sequence is TGCAGCGTTGATGCCGGGGGCGGGAACACCGGGGAGCTGTTTTTT. Translating gives CSVDAGGGNTGELFF. V gene TRBV29-1 combines with J gene TRBJ2-2; the D gene could be TRBD1 or TRBD2 (6 bases each). Deletions cut 3 bases from V and 1 base from J, with 12 bases between. The CDR3 totals 15 residues. Germline V gives CDR1 SQVTM, CDR2 ANQGSEA.

The rearrangement links TRBV7-9 to TRBJ2-7; tentatively, D is TRBD1 (6 bases). V was pared by 5 bases and J by 2 bases, with 16 bases between. This CDR3 comprises 15 residues. Germline lookup yields CDR1 SEHNR and CDR2 FQNEAQ (reference sequence). CDR3 in amino acids: CASSPPRGHAYEQYF. DNA for the CDR3: TGTGCCAGCAGCCCCCCCCGGGGACACGCCTACGAGCAGTACTTC.

This chain links TRBV5-6 with TRBJ2-7, with D hard to call. V was pared by 0 bases and J by 3 bases, with 7 bases between. There are 13 residues in the CDR3. Per germline, CDR1 SGHDT and CDR2 YYEEEE. CDR3 in DNA: TGTGCCAGCAGCTTGGGGAGTCGCTACGAGCAGTACTTC. Translating it yields CASSLGSRYEQYF.

The V and J genes are TRBV4-1 and TRBJ2-7, with TRBD2 matching over 7 bases. V dropped 2 bases and J dropped 2; count of bases not matched to a gene: 9. The CDR3 is made up of 16 amino acids. Germline CDR1 reads MGHRA; CDR2 reads YSYEKL. The CDR3 loop reads CASSQTFSGSPYEQYF. The DNA of the CDR3 is TGCGCCAGCAGCCAAACCTTTAGCGGGTCTCCCTACGAGCAGTACTTC.

The chain joins TRBV5-6 to TRBJ1-1; TRBD1 agrees at 7 bases. The germline gives CDR1 SGHDT, CDR2 YYEEEE. The CDR3 runs to 15 residues. J gave up 6 bases and V 2 bases, and 10 bases lay outside the gene matches. The CDR3 spells CASSFWADRAPEAFF. CDR3 bases: TGTGCCAGCAGCTTTTGGGCCGACAGGGCCCCTGAAGCTTTCTTT.

The chain links TRBV28 to TRBJ2-5, with D possibly matching TRBD2 (6 bases). The germline CDR1 and CDR2 sequences are MDHEN and SYDVKM. V shed 3 bases and J shed 7 bases, with 15 bases lying between them. The CDR3 is 14 residues long. CDR3 sequence: CASSFVGGAGTQYF. As DNA, the CDR3 is TGTGCCAGCAGTTTCGTGGGAGGCGCGGGGACCCAGTACTTC. The variable domain in full, with the rest retrieved from reference TRBV28 and TRBJ2-5, is DVKVTQSSRYLVKRTGEKVFLECVQDMDHENMFWYRQDPGLGLRLIYFSYDVKMKEKGDIPEGYSVSREKKERFSLILESASTNQTSMYLCASSFVGGAGTQYFGPGTRLLVL.

The rearrangement joins TRBV6-1 to TRBJ1-4, with a possible D match to TRBD1 (5 bases). This CDR3 has 13 amino acids. Between the trimmed V and J ends, which lost 5 bases and 4 bases, there was a span of 8 bases. CDR1 and CDR2 from the germline V gene are MNHNS and SASEGT. CDR3 sequence reads: CASSRQINEKLFF. The CDR3 DNA is TGTGCCAGCAGTCGACAGATTAATGAAAAACTGTTTTTT.

The V call is TRBV11-2, the J call TRBJ2-2; D is tentatively TRBD1 or TRBD2 (5 bases each). There are 16 residues in the CDR3. CDR1 and CDR2 (germline): SGHAT, FQNNGV. V lost 1 base to trimming and J lost 0 bases, with 9 bases between them. DNA for the CDR3: TGTGCCAGCAGCTTAGTCCTGGGGGCGAACACCGGGGAGCTGTTTTTT. It translates to CASSLVLGANTGELFF.

The chain employs TRBV5-4 and TRBJ1-1, with TRBD1 matching over 7 bases. Germline V gives CDR1 SGHNT, CDR2 YYREEE (reference sequence). This CDR3 comprises 16 residues. Trimming took 4 bases from V and 0 from J; bases not matched to a gene: 9. CDR3 in amino acids: CASSPGTDYMNTEAFF. The DNA of the CDR3 is TGTGCCAGCAGCCCCGGGACAGACTATATGAACACTGAAGCTTTCTTT.

This clone was seen a handful of times. The chain is built from TRBV5-1 and TRBJ2-5; D is unclear. CDR1 and CDR2 (germline): SGHRS, YFSETQ. Trimming took 0 bases from V and 3 from J, leaving 15 bases between them. The CDR3 is 16 amino acids. CDR3 sequence: CASSLAIGRGEETQYF. The CDR3 DNA follows: TGCGCCAGCAGCTTGGCCATAGGTCGTGGAGAAGAGACCCAGTACTTC.

This chain links TRBV20-1 with TRBJ1-2; D remains ambiguous. This CDR3 is built from 11 residues. Trimming stripped 1 base from V and 11 bases from J, with 11 bases between. From germline, CDR1 is DFQATT and CDR2 SNEGSKA (reference sequence). The CDR3 sequence: CSARVGRGYTF. The CDR3 coding sequence is TGCAGTGCTAGAGTGGGCAGAGGGTACACCTTC.